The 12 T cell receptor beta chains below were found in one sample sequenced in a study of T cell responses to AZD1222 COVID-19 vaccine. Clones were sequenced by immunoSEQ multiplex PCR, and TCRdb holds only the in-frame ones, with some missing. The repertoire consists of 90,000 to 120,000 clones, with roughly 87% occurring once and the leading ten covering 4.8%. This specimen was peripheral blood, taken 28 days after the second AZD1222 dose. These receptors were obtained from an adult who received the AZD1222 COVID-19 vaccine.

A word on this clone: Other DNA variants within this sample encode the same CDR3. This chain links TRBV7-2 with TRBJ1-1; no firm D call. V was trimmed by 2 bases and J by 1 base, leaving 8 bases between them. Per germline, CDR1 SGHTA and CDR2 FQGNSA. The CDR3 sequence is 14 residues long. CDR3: CASSLRRGNTEAFF. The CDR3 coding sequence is TGTGCCAGCAGCTTAAGACGGGGGAACACTGAAGCTTTCTTT.

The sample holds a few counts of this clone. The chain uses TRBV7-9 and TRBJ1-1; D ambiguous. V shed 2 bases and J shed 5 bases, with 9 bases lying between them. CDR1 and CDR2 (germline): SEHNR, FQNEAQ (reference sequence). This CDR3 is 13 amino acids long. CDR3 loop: CASSLITATEAFF. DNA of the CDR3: TGTGCCAGCAGCTTAATTACGGCTACTGAAGCTTTCTTT.

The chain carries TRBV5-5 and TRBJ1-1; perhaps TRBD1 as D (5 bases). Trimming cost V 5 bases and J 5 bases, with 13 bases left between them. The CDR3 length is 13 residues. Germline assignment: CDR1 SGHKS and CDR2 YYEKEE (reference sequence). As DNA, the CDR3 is TGTGCCAGCAGACCAAGGACATTTACTGAAGCTTTCTTT. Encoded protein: CASRPRTFTEAFF.

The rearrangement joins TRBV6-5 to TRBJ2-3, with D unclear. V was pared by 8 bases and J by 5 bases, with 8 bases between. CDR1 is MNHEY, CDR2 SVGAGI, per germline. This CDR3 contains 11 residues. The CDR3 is CASLYQDTQYF. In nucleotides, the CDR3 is TGTGCCAGCCTATATCAAGATACGCAGTATTTT.

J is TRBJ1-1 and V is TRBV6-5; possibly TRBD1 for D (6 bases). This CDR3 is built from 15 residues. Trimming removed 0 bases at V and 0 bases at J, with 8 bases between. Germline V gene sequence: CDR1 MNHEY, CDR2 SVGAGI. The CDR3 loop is CASSYSGGLNTEAFF. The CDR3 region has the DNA TGTGCCAGCAGTTACTCAGGGGGACTGAACACTGAAGCTTTCTTT.

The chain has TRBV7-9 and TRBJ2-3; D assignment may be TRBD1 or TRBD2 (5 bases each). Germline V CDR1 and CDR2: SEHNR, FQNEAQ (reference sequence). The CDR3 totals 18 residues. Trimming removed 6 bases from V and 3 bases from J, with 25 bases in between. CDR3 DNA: TGTGCCAGCAGATTTTCGGGGACCGGGGTTAGAGGTACAGATACGCAGTATTTT. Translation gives CASRFSGTGVRGTDTQYF.

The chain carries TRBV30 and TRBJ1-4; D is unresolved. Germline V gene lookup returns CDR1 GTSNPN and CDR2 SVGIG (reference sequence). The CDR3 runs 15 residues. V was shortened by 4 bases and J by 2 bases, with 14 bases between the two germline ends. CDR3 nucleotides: TGTGCCTGGAATTCCGGGGTCGGGACTAATGAAAAACTGTTTTTT. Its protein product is CAWNSGVGTNEKLFF.

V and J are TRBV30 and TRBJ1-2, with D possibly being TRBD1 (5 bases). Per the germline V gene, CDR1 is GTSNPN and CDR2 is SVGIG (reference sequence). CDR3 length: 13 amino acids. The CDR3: CALESRDNYGYTF. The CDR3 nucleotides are TGTGCTTTGGAAAGCAGGGATAACTATGGCTACACCTTC.

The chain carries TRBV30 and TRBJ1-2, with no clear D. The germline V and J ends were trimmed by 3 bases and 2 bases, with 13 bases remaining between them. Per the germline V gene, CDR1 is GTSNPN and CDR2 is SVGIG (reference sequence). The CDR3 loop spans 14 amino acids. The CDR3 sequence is CAWSGSDGNYGYTF. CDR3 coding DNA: TGTGCCTGGAGCGGGAGCGATGGCAACTATGGCTACACCTTC.

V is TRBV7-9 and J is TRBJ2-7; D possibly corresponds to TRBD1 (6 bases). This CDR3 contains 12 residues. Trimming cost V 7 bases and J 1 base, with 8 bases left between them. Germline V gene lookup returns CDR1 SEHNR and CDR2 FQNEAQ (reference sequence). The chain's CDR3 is CASKTGSYEQYF. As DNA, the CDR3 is TGTGCCAGCAAGACAGGTTCCTACGAGCAGTACTTC.

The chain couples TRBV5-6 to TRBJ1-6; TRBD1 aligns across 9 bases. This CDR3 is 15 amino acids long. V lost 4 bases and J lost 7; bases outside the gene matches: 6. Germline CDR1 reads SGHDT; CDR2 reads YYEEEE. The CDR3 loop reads CASSTGGRINSPLHF. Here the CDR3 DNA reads TGTGCCAGCAGCACAGGGGGCCGGATCAATTCACCCCTCCACTTT.

The CDR3 nucleotides are TGTGCCAGCAGCCCTCGGACAGAGCTAAACACTGAAGCTTTCTTT. Protein: CASSPRTELNTEAFF. The chain has TRBV7-2 and TRBJ1-1; a weak D match, TRBD1 (6 bases). The V end lost 5 bases, the J end lost 2 bases, and 15 bases lay between the germline ends. CDR3 length: 15 residues. Germline V gene sequence: CDR1 SGHTA, CDR2 FQGNSA.